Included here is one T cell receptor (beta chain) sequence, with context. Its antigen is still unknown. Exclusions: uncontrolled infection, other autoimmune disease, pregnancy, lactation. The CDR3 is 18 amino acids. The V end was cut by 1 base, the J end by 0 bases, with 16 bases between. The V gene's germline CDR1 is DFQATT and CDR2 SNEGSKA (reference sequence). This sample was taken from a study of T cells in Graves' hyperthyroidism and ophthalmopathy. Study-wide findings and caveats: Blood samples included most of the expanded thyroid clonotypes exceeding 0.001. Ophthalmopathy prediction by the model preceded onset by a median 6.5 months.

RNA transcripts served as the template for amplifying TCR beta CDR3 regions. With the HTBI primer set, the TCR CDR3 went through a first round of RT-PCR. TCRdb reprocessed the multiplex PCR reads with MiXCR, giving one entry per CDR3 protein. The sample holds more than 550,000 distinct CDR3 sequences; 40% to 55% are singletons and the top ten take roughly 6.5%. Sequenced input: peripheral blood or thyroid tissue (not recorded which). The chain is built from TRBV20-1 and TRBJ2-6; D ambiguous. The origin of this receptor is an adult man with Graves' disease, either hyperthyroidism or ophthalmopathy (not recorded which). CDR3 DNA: TGCAGTGCTAGAGCCTCCGGACCGAAATACTCTGGGGCCAACGTCCTGACTTTC. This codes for CSARASGPKYSGANVLTF.